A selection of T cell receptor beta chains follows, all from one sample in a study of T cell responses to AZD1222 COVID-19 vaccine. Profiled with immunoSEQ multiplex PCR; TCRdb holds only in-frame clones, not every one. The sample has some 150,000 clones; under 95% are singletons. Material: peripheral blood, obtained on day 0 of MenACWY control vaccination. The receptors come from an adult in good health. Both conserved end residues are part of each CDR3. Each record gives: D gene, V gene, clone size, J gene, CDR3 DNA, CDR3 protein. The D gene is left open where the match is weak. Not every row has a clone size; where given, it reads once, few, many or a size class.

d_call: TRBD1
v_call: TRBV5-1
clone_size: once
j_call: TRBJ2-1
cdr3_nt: TGCGCCAGCAGCCCGGGACAGTCTGCCCTGTCTGAGCAGTTCTTC
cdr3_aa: CASSPGQSALSEQFF

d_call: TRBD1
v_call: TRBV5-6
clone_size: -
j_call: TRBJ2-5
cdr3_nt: TGTGCCAGCAGGCTACCGGGACAGGGTCAAGAGACCCAGTACTTC
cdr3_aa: CASRLPGQGQETQYF

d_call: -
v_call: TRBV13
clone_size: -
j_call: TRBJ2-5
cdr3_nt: TGTGCCAGCAGCCAACAGGGCCGAGAGACCCAGTACTTC
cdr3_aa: CASSQQGRETQYF

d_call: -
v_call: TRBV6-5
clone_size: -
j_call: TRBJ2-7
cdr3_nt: TGTGCCAGCAGTTACTCGAGAGGACAGTACGAGCAGTACTTC
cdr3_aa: CASSYSRGQYEQYF

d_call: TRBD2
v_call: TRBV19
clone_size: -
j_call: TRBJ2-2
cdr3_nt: TGTGCCAGTAGTACCTCCGGACTAGCGGCAGGCACCGGGGAGCTGTTTTTT
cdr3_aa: CASSTSGLAAGTGELFF

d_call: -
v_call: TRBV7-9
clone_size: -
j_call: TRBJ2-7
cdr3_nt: TGTGCCAGCAGCTTACCCAGAACACCATACGAGCAGTACTTC
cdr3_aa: CASSLPRTPYEQYF

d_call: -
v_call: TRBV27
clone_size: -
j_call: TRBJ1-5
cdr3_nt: TGTGCCAGCAGTGTGTCGGGAAATCAGCCCCAGCATTTT
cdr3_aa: CASSVSGNQPQHF

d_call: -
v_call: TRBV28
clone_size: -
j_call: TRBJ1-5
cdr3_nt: TGTGCCAGCAGCCGCAGACAGGCGGGCAATCAGCCCCAGCATTTT
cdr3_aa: CASSRRQAGNQPQHF

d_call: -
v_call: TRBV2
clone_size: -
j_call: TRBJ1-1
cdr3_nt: TGTGCCAGCACCAAGGAGGGACGGAACACTGAAGCTTTCTTT
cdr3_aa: CASTKEGRNTEAFF

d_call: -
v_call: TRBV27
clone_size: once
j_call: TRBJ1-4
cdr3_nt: TGTGCCAGCAGCCCTAGCTGGGGCGTCGGGGTTGAAAAACTGTTTTTT
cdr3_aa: CASSPSWGVGVEKLFF

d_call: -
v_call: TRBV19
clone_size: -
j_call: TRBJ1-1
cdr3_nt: TGTGCCAGTAGTATAAGTGCAACTGAAGCTTTCTTT
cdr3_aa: CASSISATEAFF

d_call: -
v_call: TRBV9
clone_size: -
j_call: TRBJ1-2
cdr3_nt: TGTGCCAGCAGCGTAGAAGGGACGGCATATGGCTACACCTTC
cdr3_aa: CASSVEGTAYGYTF

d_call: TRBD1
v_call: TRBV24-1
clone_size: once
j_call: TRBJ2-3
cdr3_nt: TGTGCCACCAGTGACCCCGGACAGGGTGCAGATACGCAGTATTTT
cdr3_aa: CATSDPGQGADTQYF

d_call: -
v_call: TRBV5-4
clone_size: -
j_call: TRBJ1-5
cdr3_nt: TGTGCCAGCAGCGGTGGGCGAGATCAGCCCCAGCATTTT
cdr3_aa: CASSGGRDQPQHF

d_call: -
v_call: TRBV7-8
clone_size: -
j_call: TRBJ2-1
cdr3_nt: TGTGCCAGCAGCTTCACCATGGGGGGCTTGAGCTCCTACAATGAGCAGTTCTTC
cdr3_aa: CASSFTMGGLSSYNEQFF

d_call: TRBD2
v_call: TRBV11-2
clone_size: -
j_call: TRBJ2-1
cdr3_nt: TGTGCCAGCAGCTTCGGTAGCGGGAGGAGATTCGATGAGCAGTTCTTC
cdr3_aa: CASSFGSGRRFDEQFF

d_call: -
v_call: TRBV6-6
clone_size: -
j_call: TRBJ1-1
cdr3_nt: TGTGCCAGCAGTTACTCTGGCAGGAACCCTGAAGCTTTCTTT
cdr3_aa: CASSYSGRNPEAFF

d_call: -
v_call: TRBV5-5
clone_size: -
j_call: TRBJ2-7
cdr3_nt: TGTGCCAGCAGCTTGAGGGGTTCCTACGAGCAGTACTTC
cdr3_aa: CASSLRGSYEQYF

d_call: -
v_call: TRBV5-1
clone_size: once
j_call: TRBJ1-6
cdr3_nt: TGCGCCAGCAGCTCCGAAGGGGATAATTCACCCCTCCACTTT
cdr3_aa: CASSSEGDNSPLHF

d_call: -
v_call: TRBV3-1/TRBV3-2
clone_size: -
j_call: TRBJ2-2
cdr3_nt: TGTGCCAGCAGCCAGTTCGGGACCTCCTTGAACACCGGGGAGCTGTTTTTT
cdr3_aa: CASSQFGTSLNTGELFF

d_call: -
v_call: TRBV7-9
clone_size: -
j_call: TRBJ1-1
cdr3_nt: TGTGCCAGCAGCTTAGACCGGAACACTGAAGCTTTCTTT
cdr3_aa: CASSLDRNTEAFF

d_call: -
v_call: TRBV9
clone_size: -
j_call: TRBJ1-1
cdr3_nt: TGTGCCAGCAGCGTAAGCTTTAACACTGAAGCTTTCTTT
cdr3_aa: CASSVSFNTEAFF

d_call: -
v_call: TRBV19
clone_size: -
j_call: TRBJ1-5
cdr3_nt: TGTGCCAGCAGAATAGGGGGATGGGGCAATCAGCCCCAGCATTTT
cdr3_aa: CASRIGGWGNQPQHF

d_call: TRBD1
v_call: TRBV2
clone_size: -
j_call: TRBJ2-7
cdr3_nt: TGTGCCAGCAGGGGAAGACAGGGGGCTTACGAGCAGTACTTC
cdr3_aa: CASRGRQGAYEQYF

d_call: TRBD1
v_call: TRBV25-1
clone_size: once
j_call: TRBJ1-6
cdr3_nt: TGTGCCAGCAGACCGACAGGGAATTATAATTCACCCCTCCACTTT
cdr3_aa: CASRPTGNYNSPLHF

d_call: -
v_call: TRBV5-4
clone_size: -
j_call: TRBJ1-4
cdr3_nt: TGTGCCAGCAGCACAGGGAAGACTAATGAAAAACTGTTTTTT
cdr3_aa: CASSTGKTNEKLFF

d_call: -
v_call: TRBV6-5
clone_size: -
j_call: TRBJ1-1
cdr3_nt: TGTGCCACCCAGGGGACGAGGTGGATGGCTGAAGCTTTCTTT
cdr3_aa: CATQGTRWMAEAFF

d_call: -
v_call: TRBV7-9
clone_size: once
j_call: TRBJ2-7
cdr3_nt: TGTGCCAGCAGCTCAGCGGGGGGACAGGGTTTGTACGAGCAGTACTTC
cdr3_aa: CASSSAGGQGLYEQYF

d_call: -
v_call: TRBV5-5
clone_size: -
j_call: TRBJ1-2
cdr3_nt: TGTGCCAGCAGCTTCCCCCCGAACGGGAAGGATGGCTACACCTTC
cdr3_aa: CASSFPPNGKDGYTF

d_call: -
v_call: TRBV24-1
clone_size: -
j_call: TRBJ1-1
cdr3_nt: TGTGCCACCAGTGATTCCCGAAGCGGGAACACTGAAGCTTTCTTT
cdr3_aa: CATSDSRSGNTEAFF

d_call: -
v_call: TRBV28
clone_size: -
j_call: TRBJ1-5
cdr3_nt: TGTGCCAGCCTCCCGGGGGTGAATCAGCCCCAGCATTTT
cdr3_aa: CASLPGVNQPQHF

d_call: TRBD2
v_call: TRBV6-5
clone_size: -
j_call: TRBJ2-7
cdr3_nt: TGTGCCAGCAGACGGACTAGCGGGGACAATGAGCAGTACTTC
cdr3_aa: CASRRTSGDNEQYF

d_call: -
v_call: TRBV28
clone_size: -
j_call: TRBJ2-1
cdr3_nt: TGTGCCAGCAGGGGAGCGGGCGACTCGAGAAATGAGCAGTTCTTC
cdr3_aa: CASRGAGDSRNEQFF

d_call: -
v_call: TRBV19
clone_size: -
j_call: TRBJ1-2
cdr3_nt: TGTGCCAGTAGGAGGGACTCAACCTACTATGGCTACACCTTC
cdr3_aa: CASRRDSTYYGYTF

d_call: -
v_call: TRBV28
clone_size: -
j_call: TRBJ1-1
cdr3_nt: TGTGCCAGCAGTTTTGTGGGGAGCGGGGGGACTGAAGCTTTCTTT
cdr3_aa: CASSFVGSGGTEAFF

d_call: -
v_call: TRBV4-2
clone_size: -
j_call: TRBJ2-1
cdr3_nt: TGTGCCAGCAGCCTAAGATTAGTAAGGCCGACGACCTACAATGAGCAGTTCTTC
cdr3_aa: CASSLRLVRPTTYNEQFF

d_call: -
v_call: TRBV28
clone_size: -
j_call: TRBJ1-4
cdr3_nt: TGTGCCAGCAGTTTAATGGCCCCGGGACTCGGGGAAAAACTGTTTTTT
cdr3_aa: CASSLMAPGLGEKLFF

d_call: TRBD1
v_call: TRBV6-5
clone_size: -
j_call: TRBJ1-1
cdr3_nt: TGTGCCAGCGGGGGACAGGGCCACACTGAAGCTTTCTTT
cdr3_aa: CASGGQGHTEAFF

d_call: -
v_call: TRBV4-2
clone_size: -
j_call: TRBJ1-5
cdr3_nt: TGTGCCAGCAGCCAAGAAAATCAGCCCCAGCATTTT
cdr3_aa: CASSQENQPQHF

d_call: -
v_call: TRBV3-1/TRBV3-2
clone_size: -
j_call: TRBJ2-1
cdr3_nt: TGTGCCAGCAGCCAAGTGTACAATGAGCAGTTCTTC
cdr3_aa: CASSQVYNEQFF

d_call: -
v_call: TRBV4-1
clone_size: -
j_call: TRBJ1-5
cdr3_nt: TGCGCCAGCAGCCGAACCATCGGACAGCCCCAGCATTTT
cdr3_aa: CASSRTIGQPQHF

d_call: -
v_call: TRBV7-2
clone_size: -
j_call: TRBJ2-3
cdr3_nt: TGTGCCAGCAGCCCCCAAGCGCGCACAGATACGCAGTATTTT
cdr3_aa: CASSPQARTDTQYF